The TCR beta chain described here comes from a study of long-term antiretroviral therapy in people with HIV. The run of the v3.0 immunoSEQ assay was at survey level. Sequencing used immunoSEQ multiplex PCR; TCRdb keeps in-frame clones, though not all of them. The data contain some 40,000 clones, roughly four fifths of them singletons. The sample consisted of unsorted PBMCs, taken 1 year after starting antiretroviral therapy. The sequence derives from a man aged 18 to 30 with HIV.

The CDR3 spells CASSARTGDEQYF. Here the CDR3 DNA reads TGTGCCAGCAGCGCCCGGACAGGGGACGAGCAGTACTTC. The chain couples TRBV9 to TRBJ2-7; TRBD1 aligns across 9 bases. J lost 5 bases, V lost 3 bases, and 3 bases had no gene match. CDR1 and CDR2 from the germline V gene are SGDLS and YYNGEE. The CDR3 has 13 amino acids.